This T cell receptor (beta chain) stems from a study of cytomegalovirus exposure and HLA in healthy donors. Across the study: Around 78 million unique TCR sequences came from HLA-typed donors in an early release. Across 350 to 500 genotyped donors, about 86% landed in the Caucasian-associated ancestry cluster.

Healthy bone marrow donors formed the donor group. Study-wide results and caveats: For most TCR beta V segments, an earlier analysis put the productive rate at about 90% or about 30% of the time.

With 60 Vbeta and 13 Jbeta primers, the PCR was carried out. Clones were read by immunoSEQ multiplex PCR, and TCRdb kept only the in-frame ones, dropping some. This sample carries approximately 180,000 clones, about 79% of them seen once, and the ten largest clones take just under 6.5%. For this clone: Antigen: not known.

The germline V and J ends were trimmed by 4 bases and 2 bases, with 11 bases remaining between them. In germline, CDR1 is SGHRS, CDR2 YFSETQ. The CDR3 runs 14 residues. The chain combines TRBV5-1 with TRBJ2-3; D perhaps matches TRBD1 (6 bases). Sequenced material: PBMCs. This clonotype was sampled from a man between 40 and 49 years old in good health and CMV-seropositive. Here the CDR3 reads CASSTGQYTDTQYF. For the CDR3, the DNA is TGCGCCAGCAGCACCGGACAGTACACAGATACGCAGTATTTT.